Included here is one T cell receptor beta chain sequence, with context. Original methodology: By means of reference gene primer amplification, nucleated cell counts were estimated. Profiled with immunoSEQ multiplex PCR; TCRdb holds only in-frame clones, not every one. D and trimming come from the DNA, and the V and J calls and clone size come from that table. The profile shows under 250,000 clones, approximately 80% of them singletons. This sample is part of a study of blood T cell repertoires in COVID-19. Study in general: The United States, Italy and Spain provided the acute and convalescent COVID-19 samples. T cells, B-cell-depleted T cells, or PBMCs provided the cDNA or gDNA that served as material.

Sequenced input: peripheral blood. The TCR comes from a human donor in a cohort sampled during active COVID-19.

CDR3 in amino acids: CATSEPNRVYGYTF. The CDR3 DNA follows: TGTGCCACCAGTGAGCCTAACAGGGTTTATGGCTACACCTTC. The chain employs TRBV24-1 and TRBJ1-2, with D possibly being TRBD1 (6 bases). V was shortened by 4 bases and J by 5 bases, with 13 bases between the two germline ends. The CDR3 loop spans 14 amino acids. From germline, CDR1 is KGHDR and CDR2 SFDVKD.